The 15 T cell receptor beta chains below come from one sample, sequenced in a study of beta chain features in type 1 diabetes. Expressed TCRB transcripts were sequenced after all isolated RNA was converted to cDNA. Assay used: immunoSEQ multiplex PCR; TCRdb lists only in-frame clones, some missing. Of about 15,000 clones in the sample, approximately 40% are singletons; the top ten hold approximately 0.5%. The sample comprised stem cell memory CD4+ T cells from blood. The source is a woman aged 40 to 55 in good health.

This chain connects TRBV7-9 to TRBJ1-1; 7 bases map to TRBD1. Germline V gene data show CDR1 as SEHNR and CDR2 as FQNEAQ (reference sequence). The CDR3 loop spans 18 amino acids. J lost 0 bases, V lost 7 bases, and 17 bases had no gene match. DNA of the CDR3: TGTGCCAGCACCAATTACAGGGGCGAACGGGGGATGAACACTGAAGCTTTCTTT. Translation: CASTNYRGERGMNTEAFF.

This clone appeared a single time. This chain uses TRBV2 with TRBJ2-7; 11 bases fit TRBD2. J gave up 3 bases and V 7 bases, and 17 bases lay outside the gene matches. The CDR3 is made up of 18 amino acids. The germline gives CDR1 SNHLY, CDR2 FYNNEI. The CDR3 sequence is CASNPGLAEKMTLYEQYF. The CDR3 region has the DNA TGTGCCAGCAATCCGGGACTAGCGGAGAAAATGACGCTCTACGAGCAGTACTTC.

This sequence joins TRBV7-2 and TRBJ2-3; the D is unclear. Germline V CDR1 and CDR2: SGHTA, FQGNSA. The CDR3 totals 12 residues. V was clipped by 5 bases and J by 1 base, with 4 bases between them. CDR3 coding DNA: TGTGCCAGCAGCCCAGGCACAGATACGCAGTATTTT. Translated, it gives CASSPGTDTQYF.

The CDR3 is CATSRDLRQGQYYGYTF. The DNA of the CDR3 is TGTGCCACCAGCAGAGACCTTAGACAGGGCCAGTACTATGGCTACACCTTC. This chain joins TRBV15 and TRBJ1-2; 7 nucleotides line up with TRBD1. CDR1 LNHNV and CDR2 YYDKDF come from the germline V gene (reference sequence). Unmatched junction bases numbered 10, after V lost 0 bases and J lost 3 bases. This CDR3 spans 17 amino acids.

This sequence joins TRBV19 and TRBJ1-6; 7 bases are shared with TRBD1. The CDR3 consists of 15 residues. The J segment lost 6 bases and the V segment lost 7 bases, leaving 9 bases of the junction unmatched. The germline V gene encodes CDR1 LNHDA and CDR2 SQIVND (reference sequence). CDR3 residues: CASTRRQGGNSPLHF. CDR3 in DNA: TGTGCCAGTACCAGAAGACAGGGAGGTAATTCACCCCTCCACTTT.

V and J are TRBV23-1 and TRBJ1-5; TRBD1 is a possible D gene (5 bases). TRBV23-1 is an ORF; its function is uncertain. CDR3 size: 17 residues. V lost 7 bases to trimming and J lost 3 bases, with 22 bases between them. The CDR3 DNA follows: TGCGCCAGCAATAAGGGGATGACAGCCCTTTACAATCAGCCCCAGCATTTT. Its protein product is CASNKGMTALYNQPQHF.

The chain joins TRBV5-4 to TRBJ1-5, with D possibly TRBD1 on 5 matching bases. V lost 1 base, J lost 13 bases, and 6 bases lay in between. The CDR3 is made up of 10 amino acids. Germline loops: CDR1 SGHNT, CDR2 YYREEE (reference sequence). The CDR3 coding sequence is TGTGCCAGCAGCTTGTCAGGGCAGCATTTT. This codes for CASSLSGQHF.

This clone was observed a few times. The rearrangement uses TRBV19 and TRBJ2-2, with 7 positions matching TRBD2. The CDR3 consists of 15 residues. Germline V lookup: CDR1 LNHDA, CDR2 SQIVND (reference sequence). V was clipped by 3 bases and J by 4 bases; unmatched bases: 5. CDR3 nucleotides: TGTGCCAGTAGTATCAGCGGGGTCGGCACCGGGGAGCTGTTTTTT. Amino acid sequence: CASSISGVGTGELFF.

In this sample, this clone turned up a few times. Here the CDR3 DNA reads TGTGCCAGCTCACCCTATCTAGGGACAGGGAATGAAAAACTGTTTTTT. This sequence encodes CASSPYLGTGNEKLFF. The chain has TRBV18 and TRBJ1-4, with 9 bases matching TRBD1. The CDR3 runs to 16 residues. Germline CDR1 and CDR2: KGHSH and LQKENI. V shed 3 bases, J shed 5 bases, and the junction held 7 bases outside the gene matches. Full variable domain (remainder filled in from reference TRBV18 and TRBJ1-4): NAGVMQNPRHLVRRRGQEARLRCSPMKGHSHVYWYRQLPEEGLKFMVYLQKENIIDESGMPKERFSAEFPKEGPSILRIQQVVRGDSAAYFCASSPYLGTGNEKLFFGSGTQLSVL.

This clone has just a few counts. The V call is TRBV9, the J call TRBJ2-7, with D possibly TRBD1 on 6 matching bases. The germline V gene has CDR1 SGDLS and CDR2 YYNGEE. Trimming took 4 bases from V and 6 from J, leaving 20 bases between them. The CDR3 has 15 amino acids. CDR3: CASSPHRDIGGEQYF. The CDR3 coding sequence is TGTGCCAGCAGCCCCCACCGGGACATAGGTGGCGAGCAGTACTTC.

This clone appeared a few times. The chain couples TRBV19 to TRBJ1-1; 10 bases match TRBD1. The trim removed 3 bases at V and 5 bases at J, leaving 6 bases unmatched. This CDR3 contains 15 residues. CDR1 and CDR2 (germline): LNHDA, SQIVND (reference sequence). CDR3 coding DNA: TGTGCCAGTAGTATGCTAGGACAGGGGGTAACTGAAGCTTTCTTT. Encoded protein: CASSMLGQGVTEAFF.

This clone was recorded a few times. The CDR3 protein is CASSQEVGVNYGYTF. The CDR3 region has the DNA TGCGCCAGCAGCCAAGAAGTAGGGGTTAACTATGGCTACACCTTC. The V call is TRBV4-1, the J call TRBJ1-2; perhaps TRBD1 as D (5 bases). Looked up from germline, CDR1 is MGHRA and CDR2 is YSYEKL. The CDR3 totals 15 residues. Trimming removed 0 bases from V and 1 base from J, with 9 bases in between.

The chain recombines TRBV5-6 with TRBJ2-7, with 8 positions matching TRBD2. This CDR3 comprises 16 residues. V was pared by 4 bases and J by 0 bases, with 9 bases of the junction left unmatched. Per the germline V gene, CDR1 is SGHDT and CDR2 is YYEEEE. The CDR3 DNA sequence: TGTGCCAGCAGCCCCGTCGGGGGGGCCATCTCCTACGAGCAGTACTTC. It specifies CASSPVGGAISYEQYF.

Points on this clone: The germline gene is not matched at one end of the junction; a read error may be the cause. V is TRBV18 and J is TRBJ1-3; 12 positions match TRBD1. Germline loops: CDR1 KGHSH, CDR2 LQKENI. The CDR3 is 11 residues long. The chain's CDR3 is CASSPGQGASF. As DNA, the CDR3 is TGTGCCAGCTCACCGGGACAGGGGGCGAGTTTT.

V is TRBV19 and J is TRBJ1-1; the D gene is possibly TRBD1 (5 bases). The CDR3 runs to 15 residues. Trimming shortened V by 5 bases and J by 5 bases, and 18 bases separated the two germline ends. CDR1 LNHDA and CDR2 SQIVND come from the germline V gene (reference sequence). This CDR3 reads CASSLSGGGETEAFF. DNA of the CDR3: TGTGCCAGTAGTTTGAGCGGGGGGGGAGAAACTGAAGCTTTCTTT.